This entry describes one T cell receptor (beta chain). Its cognate antigen is unknown. The donors were members of the validation cohort comprising approximately 110 subjects, separate from the approximately 630-subject first cohort. The repertoire was sequenced with immunoSEQ multiplex PCR; TCRdb's copy has only in-frame clones and lacks some. The sample has 150,000 to 200,000 clones, less than 85% seen once. The data originate from a study of cytomegalovirus exposure and HLA in healthy donors. On the study more broadly: The same platform as the roughly 630 first-cohort repertoires was used for the 130 or so validation repertoires, a later analysis reported.

This CDR3 region has 15 residues. Overall study results and limits: 150 to 200 TCR beta chains were listed as cytomegalovirus-associated. In vitro testing confirmed a few CMV-associated chains as specific for CMV antigens.

The chain joins TRBV21-1 to TRBJ2-1; no DNA check was done on the table's D call, TRBD1. TRBV21-1 is listed as a pseudogene. The source material was PBMCs. The sequence came from a man younger than 30 in good health and CMV-seropositive. The CDR3 loop reads CASSKLTGGSNEQFF. The CDR3 nucleotides are TGTGCCAGCAGCAAATTGACAGGGGGATCCAATGAGCAGTTCTTC.